This T cell receptor (beta chain) is drawn from a study of blood T cell repertoires in COVID-19. Whole-study context: Spain, Italy and the United States supplied samples that represented acute and convalescent COVID-19. T cells, B-cell-depleted T cells, or PBMCs provided the cDNA or gDNA that served as material.

As processed by the authors: Reference gene primer amplification yielded estimated nucleated cell counts. Repertoires were generated with immunoSEQ multiplex PCR, while TCRdb's copy carries only in-frame clones and drops some. The DNA gave D and trimming, while V, J and clone size come from that table. The table has roughly 240,000 clones, 86% seen once. V lost 0 bases, J lost 10 bases, and 11 bases lay in between. Germline V gene sequence: CDR1 SGDLS, CDR2 YYNGEE. The CDR3 runs to 13 residues. The sequenced sample was peripheral blood. The origin of this receptor is a woman aged 55-69 years who had recovered from COVID-19. The chain combines TRBV9 with TRBJ2-1; D remains unclear. The CDR3 is CASSVGAAGEQFF. The CDR3 DNA reads as TGTGCCAGCAGCGTAGGGGCCGCCGGCGAGCAGTTCTTC.